These 3 T cell receptor beta chains were all obtained from the same sample, sequenced in a study of OX40 agonist ivuxolimab in advanced cancers. TCRdb's copy holds only in-frame clones and misses some; the assay was immunoSEQ multiplex PCR. The sample records under 70,000 clones, about 92% being singletons. The starting material was CD4+ or CD8+ T cells sorted from blood, obtained in a trial of the OX40 agonist ivuxolimab. The receptors stem from an adult with an advanced solid tumor such as melanoma, head and neck, liver or kidney cancer.

This chain uses TRBV6-1 with TRBJ1-2; 7 positions match TRBD1. Germline V lookup: CDR1 MNHNS, CDR2 SASEGT. The CDR3 sequence is 13 residues long. V shed 5 bases and J 5 bases; nucleotides not matched to a gene: 5. CDR3 DNA sequence: TGTGCCAGCAGTCCGACAGGGAGTTATGGCTACACCTTC. Translating it yields CASSPTGSYGYTF.

The chain combines TRBV5-1 with TRBJ2-7; the match to TRBD1 covers 10 bases. The CDR3 runs to 15 residues. Germline CDR1 and CDR2: SGHRS and YFSETQ. V lost 0 bases, J lost 7 bases, and 7 bases stayed unmatched. CDR3: CASSLGGQGTGEQYF. The CDR3 DNA sequence: TGCGCCAGCAGCTTGGGGGGACAGGGGACCGGTGAGCAGTACTTC. Full variable domain (missing parts from reference TRBV5-1 and TRBJ2-7): KAGVTQTPRYLIKTRGQQVTLSCSPISGHRSVSWYQQTPGQGLQFLFEYFSETQRNKGNFPGRFSGRQFSNSRSEMNVSTLELGDSALYLCASSLGGQGTGEQYFGPGTRLTVT.

The chain couples TRBV29-1 to TRBJ2-3; 7 positions agree with TRBD1. Germline-derived CDR1 and CDR2 are SQVTM and ANQGSEA. With V trimmed by 4 bases and J by 3 bases, 10 bases remained unmatched. This CDR3 has 15 residues. The CDR3 here is CSVGLTGTVTDTQYF. The CDR3 nucleotides read TGCAGCGTTGGGTTGACAGGGACGGTTACAGATACGCAGTATTTT.